The 7 T cell receptor beta chains below come from one sample, sequenced in a study of blood T cells in healthy people across ages. For the second PCR, which ran for about 7 to 11 cycles, a sample-barcoded 5' primer and a J-beta primer mix were used. TCRdb reprocessed the 5' RACE reads with MiXCR, giving one entry per CDR3 protein. The data show 1 million or so distinct CDR3 sequences, with about 25% seen just once and about 0.8% held by the top ten. This same sample was also part of a study on T cells of mothers and their children.

The sequenced sample was blood. These receptor sequences come from a girl aged 2-10 years in good health.

The CDR3 region has the DNA TGCAGTGCTTCACAGGGAGGTGAAGAGACCCAGTACTTC. It yields the protein CSASQGGEETQYF. V gene TRBV20-1 combines with J gene TRBJ2-5; TRBD1 or TRBD2 may be the D gene (6 bases each). Germline CDR1 DFQATT, CDR2 SNEGSKA (reference sequence). V gave up 5 bases and J gave up 3 bases, with 13 bases separating them. This CDR3 spans 13 amino acids.

There are a few counts of this clonotype. V and J are TRBV5-1 and TRBJ1-3, with D perhaps TRBD1 (6 bases). CDR3 length: 16 residues. Germline V CDR1 and CDR2: SGHRS, YFSETQ. The V end lost 1 base, the J end lost 0 bases, and 11 bases lay between the germline ends. This CDR3 reads CASSLYTGASGNTIYF. CDR3 DNA: TGCGCCAGCAGCTTGTATACGGGGGCCTCTGGAAACACCATATATTTT.

This clonotype turned up a few times. The chain employs TRBV7-3 and TRBJ2-7; 11 positions match TRBD2. This CDR3 contains 15 residues. With 5 bases clipped from V and 4 bases from J, the junction kept 7 bases outside the gene matches. Looked up from germline, CDR1 is SGHTA and CDR2 is FQGTGA. The CDR3 sequence is CASSETSGGPYEQYF. CDR3 in DNA: TGTGCCAGCAGCGAAACTAGCGGGGGCCCTTACGAGCAGTACTTC. Full variable domain (rest looked up from reference TRBV7-3 and TRBJ2-7): GAGVSQTPSNKVTEKGKYVELRCDPISGHTALYWYRQSLGQGPEFLIYFQGTGAADDSGLPNDRFFAVRPEGSVSTLKIQRTERGDSAVYLCASSETSGGPYEQYFGPGTRLTVT.

The chain has TRBV11-3 and TRBJ2-2; D possibly corresponds to TRBD2 (6 bases). The germline gives CDR1 SGHNT, CDR2 YENEEA. This CDR3 spans 16 amino acids. V lost 2 bases and J lost 4, with 14 bases in between. The CDR3 DNA follows: TGTGCCAGCAGCTTAATGCTGGGGGGTTTCACCGGGGAGCTGTTTTTT. It encodes CASSLMLGGFTGELFF.

A few counts support this clonotype. The V call is TRBV6-2 or TRBV6-3, the J call TRBJ2-5; no clear D. Trimming pared 4 bases from V and 4 bases from J, leaving 16 bases between. Germline loops: CDR1 MNHEY, CDR2 SVGEGT. CDR3 length equals 15 residues. The CDR3 protein is CASSLEAFAAETQYF. CDR3 bases: TGTGCCAGCAGTTTGGAAGCCTTTGCCGCAGAGACCCAGTACTTC.

On this clonotype itself: One end of the junction is discordant with germline, which a read error may explain. The rearrangement uses TRBV27 and TRBJ1-2; no reliable D call. Germline-derived CDR1 and CDR2 are MNHEY and SMNVEV (reference sequence). The CDR3 extends over 13 amino acids. CDR3 residues: CGSSLSRRDGYTF. CDR3 nucleotides: TGTGGCAGCAGTTTATCCAGGAGGGATGGCTACACCTTC.

The table lists this clonotype with a few counts. The junction and the germline gene differ at one end; a read error may be behind it. V and J are TRBV29-1 and TRBJ1-1; no reliable D call. This CDR3 contains 10 residues. The germline V gene has CDR1 SQVTM and CDR2 ANQGSEA. CDR3 nucleotide sequence: TGCGGCGTTGGAGTTAAAGAAGCTTTCTTT. Encoded protein: CGVGVKEAFF.